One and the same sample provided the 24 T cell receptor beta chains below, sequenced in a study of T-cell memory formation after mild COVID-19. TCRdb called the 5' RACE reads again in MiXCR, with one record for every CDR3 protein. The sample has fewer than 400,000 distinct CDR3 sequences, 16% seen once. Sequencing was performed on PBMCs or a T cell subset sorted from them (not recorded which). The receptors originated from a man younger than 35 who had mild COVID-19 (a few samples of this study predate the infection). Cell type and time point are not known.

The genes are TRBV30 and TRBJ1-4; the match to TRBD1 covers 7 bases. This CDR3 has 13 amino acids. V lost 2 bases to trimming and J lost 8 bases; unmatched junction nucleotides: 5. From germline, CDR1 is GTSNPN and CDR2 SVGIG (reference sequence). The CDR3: CAWSNRGGEKLFF. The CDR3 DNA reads TGTGCCTGGAGTAACAGGGGCGGCGAAAAACTGTTTTTT.

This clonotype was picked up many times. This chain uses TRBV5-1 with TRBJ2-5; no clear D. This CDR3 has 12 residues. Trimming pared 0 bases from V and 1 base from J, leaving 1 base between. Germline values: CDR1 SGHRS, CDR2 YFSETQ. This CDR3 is CASSLGQETQYF. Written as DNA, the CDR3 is TGCGCCAGCAGCTTGGGCCAAGAGACCCAGTACTTC.

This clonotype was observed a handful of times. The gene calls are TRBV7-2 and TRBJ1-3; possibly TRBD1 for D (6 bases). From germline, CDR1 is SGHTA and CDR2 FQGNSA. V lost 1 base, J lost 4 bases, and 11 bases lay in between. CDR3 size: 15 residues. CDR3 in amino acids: CASSLGGAQGNTIYF. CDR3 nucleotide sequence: TGTGCCAGCAGCTTAGGGGGGGCGCAAGGAAACACCATATATTTT.

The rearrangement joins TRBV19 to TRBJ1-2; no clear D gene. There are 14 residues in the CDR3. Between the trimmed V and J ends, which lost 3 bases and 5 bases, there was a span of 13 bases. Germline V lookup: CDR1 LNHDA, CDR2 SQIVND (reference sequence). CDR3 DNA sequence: TGTGCCAGTAGTATTTCCGCCGGACTATATGGCTACACCTTC. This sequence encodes CASSISAGLYGYTF.

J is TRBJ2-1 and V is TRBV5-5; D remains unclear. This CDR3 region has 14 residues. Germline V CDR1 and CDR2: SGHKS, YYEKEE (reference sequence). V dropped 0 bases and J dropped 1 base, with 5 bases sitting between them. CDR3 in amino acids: CASSLGESYNEQFF. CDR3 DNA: TGTGCCAGCAGCTTGGGAGAGTCCTACAATGAGCAGTTCTTC.

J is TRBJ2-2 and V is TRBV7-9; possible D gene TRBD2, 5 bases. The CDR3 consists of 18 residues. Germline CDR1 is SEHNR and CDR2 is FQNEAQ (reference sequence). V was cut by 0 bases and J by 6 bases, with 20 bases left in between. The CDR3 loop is CASSLAWVRGLKAGELFF. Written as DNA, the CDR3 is TGTGCCAGCAGCTTAGCGTGGGTTCGGGGATTGAAAGCCGGGGAGCTGTTTTTT. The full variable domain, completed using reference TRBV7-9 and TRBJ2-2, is DTGVSQNPRHKITKRGQNVTFRCDPISEHNRLYWYRQTLGQGPEFLTYFQNEAQLEKSRLLSDRFSAERPKGSFSTLEIQRTEQGDSAMYLCASSLAWVRGLKAGELFFGEGSRLTVL.

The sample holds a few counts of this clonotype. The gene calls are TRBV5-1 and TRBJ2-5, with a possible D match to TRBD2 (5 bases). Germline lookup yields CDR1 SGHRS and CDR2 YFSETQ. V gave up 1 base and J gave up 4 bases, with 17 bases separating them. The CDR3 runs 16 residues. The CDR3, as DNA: TGCGCCAGCAGCTTGAAGATAGGACTCCCGGGAGAGACCCAGTACTTC. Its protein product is CASSLKIGLPGETQYF.

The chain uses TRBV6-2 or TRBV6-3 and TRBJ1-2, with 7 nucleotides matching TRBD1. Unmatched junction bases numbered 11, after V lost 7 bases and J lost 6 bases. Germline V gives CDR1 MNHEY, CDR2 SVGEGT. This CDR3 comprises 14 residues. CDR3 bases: TGTGCCAGCAAAGAGACAGGGTCTTACGATGGCTACACCTTC. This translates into CASKETGSYDGYTF.

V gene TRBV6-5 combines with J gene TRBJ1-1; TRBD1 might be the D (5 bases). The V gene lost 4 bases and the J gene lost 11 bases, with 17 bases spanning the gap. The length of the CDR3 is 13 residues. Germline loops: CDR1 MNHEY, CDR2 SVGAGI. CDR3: CASSFSGDSPAFF. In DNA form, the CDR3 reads TGTGCCAGCAGTTTTTCGGGGGATTCTCCGGCTTTCTTT.

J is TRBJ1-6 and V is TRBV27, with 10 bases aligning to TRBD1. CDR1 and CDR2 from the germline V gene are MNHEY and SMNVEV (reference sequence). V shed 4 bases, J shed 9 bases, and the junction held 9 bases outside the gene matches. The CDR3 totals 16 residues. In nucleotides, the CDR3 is TGTGCCAGCAGTTGGTCGGGGACAGGGGTAGGTTCACCCCTCCACTTT. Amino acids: CASSWSGTGVGSPLHF.

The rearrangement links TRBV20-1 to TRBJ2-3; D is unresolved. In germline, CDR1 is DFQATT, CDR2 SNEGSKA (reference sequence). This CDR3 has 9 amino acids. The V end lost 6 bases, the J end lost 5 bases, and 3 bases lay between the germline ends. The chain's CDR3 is CSAKDTQYF. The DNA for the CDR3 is TGCAGTGCGAAAGATACGCAGTATTTT.

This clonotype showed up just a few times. CDR3 DNA sequence: TGTGCCAGCAGCTCTCCGGGACCCAAAGTGGCCGGGGAGCTGTTTTTT. Its protein product is CASSSPGPKVAGELFF. The V call is TRBV7-9, the J call TRBJ2-2; either TRBD1 or TRBD2 may supply D (5 bases each). The CDR3 runs 16 residues. V lost 4 bases and J 6 bases, leaving 18 bases between the germline ends. Per the germline V gene, CDR1 is SEHNR and CDR2 is FQNEAQ (reference sequence).

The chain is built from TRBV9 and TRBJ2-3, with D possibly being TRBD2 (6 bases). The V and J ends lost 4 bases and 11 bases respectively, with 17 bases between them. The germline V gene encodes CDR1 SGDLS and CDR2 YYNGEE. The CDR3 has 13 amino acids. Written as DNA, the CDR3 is TGTGCCAGCAGCCCCCCCGGGACTGGAGAGCAGTATTTT. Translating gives CASSPPGTGEQYF.

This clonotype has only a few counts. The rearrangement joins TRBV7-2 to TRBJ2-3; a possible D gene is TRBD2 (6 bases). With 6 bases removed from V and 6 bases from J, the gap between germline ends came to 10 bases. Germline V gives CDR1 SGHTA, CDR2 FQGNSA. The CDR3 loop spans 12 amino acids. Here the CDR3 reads CASRGGSDTQYF. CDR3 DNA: TGTGCCAGCAGGGGGGGTTCGGATACGCAGTATTTT.

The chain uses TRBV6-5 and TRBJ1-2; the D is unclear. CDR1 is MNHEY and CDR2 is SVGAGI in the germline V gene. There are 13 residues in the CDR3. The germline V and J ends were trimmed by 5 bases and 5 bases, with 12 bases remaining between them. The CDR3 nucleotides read TGTGCCAGCAGTCCACGTAGCGAATATGGCTACACCTTC. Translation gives CASSPRSEYGYTF.

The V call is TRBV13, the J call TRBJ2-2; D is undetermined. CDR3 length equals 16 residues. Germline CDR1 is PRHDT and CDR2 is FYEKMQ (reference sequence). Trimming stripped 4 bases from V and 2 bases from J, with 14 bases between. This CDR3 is CASSSPGLTNTGELFF. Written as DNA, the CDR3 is TGTGCCAGCAGCTCCCCGGGTCTAACAAACACCGGGGAGCTGTTTTTT.

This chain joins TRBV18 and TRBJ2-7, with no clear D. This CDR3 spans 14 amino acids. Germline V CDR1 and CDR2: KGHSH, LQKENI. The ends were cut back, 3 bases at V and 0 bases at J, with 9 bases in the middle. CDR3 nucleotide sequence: TGTGCCAGCTCACCGGACGTAAGCTCCTACGAGCAGTACTTC. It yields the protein CASSPDVSSYEQYF.

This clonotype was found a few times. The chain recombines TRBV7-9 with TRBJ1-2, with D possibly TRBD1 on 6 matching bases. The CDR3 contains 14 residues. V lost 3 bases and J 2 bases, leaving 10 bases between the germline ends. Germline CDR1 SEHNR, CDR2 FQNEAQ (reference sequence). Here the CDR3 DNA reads TGTGCCAGCAGCTTTGGGGGCCCGAACTATGGCTACACCTTC. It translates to CASSFGGPNYGYTF. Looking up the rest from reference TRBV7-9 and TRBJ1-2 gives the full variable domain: DTGVSQNPRHKITKRGQNVTFRCDPISEHNRLYWYRQTLGQGPEFLTYFQNEAQLEKSRLLSDRFSAERPKGSFSTLEIQRTEQGDSAMYLCASSFGGPNYGYTFGSGTRLTVV.

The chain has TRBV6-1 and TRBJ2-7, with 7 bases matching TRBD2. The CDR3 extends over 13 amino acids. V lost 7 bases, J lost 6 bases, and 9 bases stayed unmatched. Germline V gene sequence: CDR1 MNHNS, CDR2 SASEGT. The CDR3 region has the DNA TGTGCCAGCAAATATTATGGGGGGGTCGAGCAGTACTTC. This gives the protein CASKYYGGVEQYF.

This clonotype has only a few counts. CDR3 bases: TGCAGCGTTGACCTTGAGGGGAGAATATCCTACAATGAGCAGTTCTTC. It codes for CSVDLEGRISYNEQFF. This chain links TRBV29-1 with TRBJ2-1; D possibly uses TRBD1 or TRBD2 (5 bases each). CDR1 is SQVTM and CDR2 is ANQGSEA in the germline V gene. The CDR3 extends over 16 amino acids. Trimming left V 3 bases short and J 1 base short, with 16 bases between.

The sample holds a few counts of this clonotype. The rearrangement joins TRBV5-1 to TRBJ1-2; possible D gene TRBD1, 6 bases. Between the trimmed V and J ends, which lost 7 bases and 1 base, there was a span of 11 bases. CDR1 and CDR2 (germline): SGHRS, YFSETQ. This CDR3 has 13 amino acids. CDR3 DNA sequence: TGCGCCAGCGGTCCGGACAGTAACTATGGCTACACCTTC. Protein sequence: CASGPDSNYGYTF.

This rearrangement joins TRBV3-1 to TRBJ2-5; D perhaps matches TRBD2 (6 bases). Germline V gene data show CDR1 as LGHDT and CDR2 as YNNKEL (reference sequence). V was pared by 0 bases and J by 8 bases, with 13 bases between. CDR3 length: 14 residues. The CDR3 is CASSQEAAGTTQYF. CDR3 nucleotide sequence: TGTGCCAGCAGCCAAGAAGCGGCGGGGACCACCCAGTACTTC.

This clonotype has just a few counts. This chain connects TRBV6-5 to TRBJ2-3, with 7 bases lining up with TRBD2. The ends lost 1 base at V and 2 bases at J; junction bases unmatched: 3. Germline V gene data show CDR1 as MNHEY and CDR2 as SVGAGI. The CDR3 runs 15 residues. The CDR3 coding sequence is TGTGCCAGCAGTTACTTGGGGGGGAACACAGATACGCAGTATTTT. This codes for CASSYLGGNTDTQYF.

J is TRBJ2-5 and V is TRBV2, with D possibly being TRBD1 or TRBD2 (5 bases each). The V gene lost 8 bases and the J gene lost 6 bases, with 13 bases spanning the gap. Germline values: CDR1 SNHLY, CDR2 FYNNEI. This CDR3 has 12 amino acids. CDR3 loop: CASGDLQQTQYF. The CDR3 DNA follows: TGTGCCAGCGGGGACCTTCAGCAGACCCAGTACTTC.